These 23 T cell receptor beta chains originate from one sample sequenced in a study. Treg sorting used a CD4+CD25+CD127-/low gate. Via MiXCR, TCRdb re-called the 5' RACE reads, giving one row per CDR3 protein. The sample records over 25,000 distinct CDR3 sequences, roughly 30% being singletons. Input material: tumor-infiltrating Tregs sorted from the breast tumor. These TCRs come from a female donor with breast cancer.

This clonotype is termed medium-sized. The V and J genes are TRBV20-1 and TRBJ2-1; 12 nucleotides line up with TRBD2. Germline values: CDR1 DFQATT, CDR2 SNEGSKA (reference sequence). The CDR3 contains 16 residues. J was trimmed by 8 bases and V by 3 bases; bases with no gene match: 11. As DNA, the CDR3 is TGCAGTGCTAGGGGGGCTAGCGGGAGGGCCTCGTATGAGCAGTTCTTC. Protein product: CSARGASGRASYEQFF.

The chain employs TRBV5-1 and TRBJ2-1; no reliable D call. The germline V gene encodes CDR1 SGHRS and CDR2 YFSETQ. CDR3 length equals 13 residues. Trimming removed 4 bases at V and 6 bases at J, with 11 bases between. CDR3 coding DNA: TGCGCCAGCAGCATAGCAGGTCCCAATGAGCAGTTCTTC. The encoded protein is CASSIAGPNEQFF.

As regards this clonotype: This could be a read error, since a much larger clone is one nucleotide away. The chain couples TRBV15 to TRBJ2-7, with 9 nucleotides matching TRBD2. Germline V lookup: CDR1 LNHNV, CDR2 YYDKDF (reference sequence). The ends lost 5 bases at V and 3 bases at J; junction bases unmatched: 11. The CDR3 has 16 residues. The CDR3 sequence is CATSPAPSGRFYEQYF. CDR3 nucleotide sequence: TGTGCCACCAGCCCTGCGCCCAGCGGGAGGTTCTACGAGCAGTACTTC.

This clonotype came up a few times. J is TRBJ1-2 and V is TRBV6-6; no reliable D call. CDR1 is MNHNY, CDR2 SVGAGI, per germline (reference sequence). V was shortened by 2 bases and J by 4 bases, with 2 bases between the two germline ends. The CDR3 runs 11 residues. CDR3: CASSYTYGYTF. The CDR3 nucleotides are TGTGCCAGCAGTTACACCTATGGCTACACCTTC.

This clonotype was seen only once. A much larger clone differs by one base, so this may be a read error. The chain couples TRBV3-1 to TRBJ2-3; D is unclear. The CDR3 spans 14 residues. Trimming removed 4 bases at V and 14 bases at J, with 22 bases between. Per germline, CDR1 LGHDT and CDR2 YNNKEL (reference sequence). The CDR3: CASSRSPYIWAPYF. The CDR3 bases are TGTGCCAGCAGCCGATCCCCCTATATTTGGGCTCCGTATTTT.

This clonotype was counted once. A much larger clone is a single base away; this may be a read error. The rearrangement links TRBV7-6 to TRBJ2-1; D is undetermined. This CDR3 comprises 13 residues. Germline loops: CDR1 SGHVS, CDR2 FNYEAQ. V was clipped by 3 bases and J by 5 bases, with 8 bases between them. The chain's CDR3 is CASSFRTDNEQFF. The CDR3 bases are TGTGCCAGCAGCTTCCGTACCGACAATGAGCAGTTCTTC.

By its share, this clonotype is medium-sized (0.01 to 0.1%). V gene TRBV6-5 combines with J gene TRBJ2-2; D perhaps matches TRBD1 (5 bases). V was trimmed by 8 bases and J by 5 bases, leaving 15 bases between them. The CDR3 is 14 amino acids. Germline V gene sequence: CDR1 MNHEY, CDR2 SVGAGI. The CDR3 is CASRWSRATGELFF. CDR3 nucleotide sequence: TGTGCCAGCCGGTGGAGCAGGGCGACCGGGGAGCTGTTTTTT.

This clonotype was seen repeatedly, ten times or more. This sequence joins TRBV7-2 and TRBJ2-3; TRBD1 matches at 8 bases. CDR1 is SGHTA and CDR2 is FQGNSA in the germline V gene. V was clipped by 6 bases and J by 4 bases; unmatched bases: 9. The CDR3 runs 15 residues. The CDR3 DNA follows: TGTGCCAGCAGACAGGGGGGCCCCGGGCCAGATACGCAGTATTTT. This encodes CASRQGGPGPDTQYF.

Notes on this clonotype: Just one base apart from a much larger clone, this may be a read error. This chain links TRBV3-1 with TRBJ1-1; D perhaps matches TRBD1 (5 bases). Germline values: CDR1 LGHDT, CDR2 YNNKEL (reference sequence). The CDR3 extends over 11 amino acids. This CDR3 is CVTAGGTEAFF. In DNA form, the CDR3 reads TGTGTCACCGCGGGGGGCACTGAAGCTTTCTTT.

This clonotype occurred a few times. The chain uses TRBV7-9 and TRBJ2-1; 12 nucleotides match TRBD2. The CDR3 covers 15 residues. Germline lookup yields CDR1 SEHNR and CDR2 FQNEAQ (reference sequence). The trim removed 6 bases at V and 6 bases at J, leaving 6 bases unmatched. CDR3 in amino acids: CASSPLAGGANEQFF. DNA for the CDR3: TGTGCCAGCAGTCCTCTAGCGGGAGGGGCCAATGAGCAGTTCTTC.

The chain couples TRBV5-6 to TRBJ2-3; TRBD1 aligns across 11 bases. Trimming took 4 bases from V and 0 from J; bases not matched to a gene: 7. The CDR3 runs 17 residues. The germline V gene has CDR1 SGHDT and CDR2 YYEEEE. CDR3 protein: CASSVGQGDYSTDTQYF. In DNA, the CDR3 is TGTGCCAGCAGCGTGGGACAGGGGGATTATAGCACAGATACGCAGTATTTT.

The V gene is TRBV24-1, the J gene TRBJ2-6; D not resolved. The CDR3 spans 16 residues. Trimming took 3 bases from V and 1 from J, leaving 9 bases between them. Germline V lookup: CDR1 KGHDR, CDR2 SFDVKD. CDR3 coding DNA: TGTGCCACCAGTGATGATACAGCGTCTGGGGCCAACGTCCTGACTTTC. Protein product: CATSDDTASGANVLTF.

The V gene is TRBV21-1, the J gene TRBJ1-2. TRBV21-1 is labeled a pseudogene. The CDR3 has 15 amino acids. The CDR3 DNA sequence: TGTGCCAGCAGCAATGGAACAGCCGATAACTATGGCTACACCTTC. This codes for CASSNGTADNYGYTF.

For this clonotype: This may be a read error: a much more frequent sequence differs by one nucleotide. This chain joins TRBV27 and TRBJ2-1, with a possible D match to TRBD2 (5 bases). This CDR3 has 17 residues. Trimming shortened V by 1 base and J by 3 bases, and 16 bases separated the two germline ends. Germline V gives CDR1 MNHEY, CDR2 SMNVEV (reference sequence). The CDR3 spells CASSLFAGAPNYNEQFF. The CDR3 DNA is TGTGCCAGCAGTTTATTCGCGGGTGCCCCAAACTACAATGAGCAGTTCTTC.

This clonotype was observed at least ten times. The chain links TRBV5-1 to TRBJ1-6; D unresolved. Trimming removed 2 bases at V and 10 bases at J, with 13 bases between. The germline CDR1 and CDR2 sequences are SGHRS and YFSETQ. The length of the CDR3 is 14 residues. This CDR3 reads CASSFEAIGSPLHF. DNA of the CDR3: TGCGCCAGCAGCTTTGAGGCGATCGGCTCACCCCTCCACTTT.

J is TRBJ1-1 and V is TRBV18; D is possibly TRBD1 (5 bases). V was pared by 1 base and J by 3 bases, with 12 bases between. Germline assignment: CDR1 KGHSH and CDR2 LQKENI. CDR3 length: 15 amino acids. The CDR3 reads CASSPQGPGDTEAFF. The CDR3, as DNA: TGTGCCAGCTCACCACAGGGGCCGGGGGACACTGAAGCTTTCTTT.

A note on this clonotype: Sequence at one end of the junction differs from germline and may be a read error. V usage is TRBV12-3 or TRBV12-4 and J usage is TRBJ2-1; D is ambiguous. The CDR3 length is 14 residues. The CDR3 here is CASTGEYTYNERFF. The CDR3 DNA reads TGTGCCAGCACCGGAGAATACACCTACAATGAGCGGTTCTTC.

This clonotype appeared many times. Written as DNA, the CDR3 is TGCAGTGCTAGAGGGGGGGTGATAACCTATGGCTACACCTTC. Translation: CSARGGVITYGYTF. The chain has TRBV20-1 and TRBJ1-2; D possibly corresponds to TRBD1 (5 bases). The CDR3 has 14 amino acids. CDR1 DFQATT and CDR2 SNEGSKA come from the germline V gene (reference sequence). Trimming cost V 1 base and J 4 bases, with 13 bases left between them.

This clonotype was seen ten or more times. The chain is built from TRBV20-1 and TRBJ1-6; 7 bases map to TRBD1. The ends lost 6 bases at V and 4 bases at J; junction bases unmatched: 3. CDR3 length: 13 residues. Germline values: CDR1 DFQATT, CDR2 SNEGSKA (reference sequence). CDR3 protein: CSAYRGYNSPLHF. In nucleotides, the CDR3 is TGCAGTGCCTACAGGGGATATAATTCACCCCTCCACTTT.

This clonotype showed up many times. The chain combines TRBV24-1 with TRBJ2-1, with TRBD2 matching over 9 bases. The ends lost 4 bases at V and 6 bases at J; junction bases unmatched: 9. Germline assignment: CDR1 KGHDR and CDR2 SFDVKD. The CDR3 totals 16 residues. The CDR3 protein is CATSDPGTSSGNEQFF. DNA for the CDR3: TGTGCCACCAGTGACCCCGGGACTAGCTCCGGCAATGAGCAGTTCTTC.

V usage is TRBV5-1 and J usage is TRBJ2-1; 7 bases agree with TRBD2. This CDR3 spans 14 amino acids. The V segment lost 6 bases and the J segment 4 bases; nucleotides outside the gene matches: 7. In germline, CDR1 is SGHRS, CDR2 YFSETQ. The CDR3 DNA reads TGCGCCAGCAACACGGGAGGCCCATACAATGAGCAGTTCTTC. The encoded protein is CASNTGGPYNEQFF.

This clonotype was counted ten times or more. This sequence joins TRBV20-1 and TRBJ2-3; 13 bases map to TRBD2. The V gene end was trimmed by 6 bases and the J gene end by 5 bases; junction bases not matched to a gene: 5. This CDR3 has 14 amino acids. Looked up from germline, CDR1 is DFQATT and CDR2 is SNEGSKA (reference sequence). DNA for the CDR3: TGCAGTGCAAGACTAGCGGGAGGTGTAGATACGCAGTATTTT. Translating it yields CSARLAGGVDTQYF.

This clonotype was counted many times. In DNA form, the CDR3 reads TGCGCCAGCAGCTACAGGACTAGCGACACAGATACGCAGTATTTT. This encodes CASSYRTSDTDTQYF. This chain links TRBV5-1 with TRBJ2-3; 9 bases align to TRBD2. The CDR3 has 15 amino acids. V shed 3 bases and J 2 bases; nucleotides not matched to a gene: 4. CDR1 is SGHRS, CDR2 YFSETQ, per germline.